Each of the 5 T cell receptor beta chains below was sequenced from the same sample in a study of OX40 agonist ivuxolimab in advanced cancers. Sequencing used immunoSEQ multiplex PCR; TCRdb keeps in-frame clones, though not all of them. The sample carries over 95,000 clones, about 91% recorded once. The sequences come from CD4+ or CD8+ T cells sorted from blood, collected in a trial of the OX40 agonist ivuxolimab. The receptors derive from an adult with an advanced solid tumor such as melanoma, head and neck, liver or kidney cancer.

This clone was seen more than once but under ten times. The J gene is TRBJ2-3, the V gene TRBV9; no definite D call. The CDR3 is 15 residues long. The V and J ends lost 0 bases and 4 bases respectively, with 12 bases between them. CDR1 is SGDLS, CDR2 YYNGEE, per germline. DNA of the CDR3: TGTGCCAGCAGCGTAGCTCCCAGCTCGGCAGATACGCAGTATTTT. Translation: CASSVAPSSADTQYF.

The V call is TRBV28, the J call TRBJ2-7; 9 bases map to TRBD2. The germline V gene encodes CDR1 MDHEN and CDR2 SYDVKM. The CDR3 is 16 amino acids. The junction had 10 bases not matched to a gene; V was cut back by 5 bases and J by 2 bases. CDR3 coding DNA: TGTGCCAGCAGTCATCAAAGCGGGAGGCCAACCTACGAGCAGTACTTC. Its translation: CASSHQSGRPTYEQYF.

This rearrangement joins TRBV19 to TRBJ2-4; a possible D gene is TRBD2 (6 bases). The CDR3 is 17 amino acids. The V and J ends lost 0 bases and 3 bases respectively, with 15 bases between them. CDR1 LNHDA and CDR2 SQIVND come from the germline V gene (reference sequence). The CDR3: CASSIEGGDRVKNIQYF. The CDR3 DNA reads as TGTGCCAGTAGTATAGAAGGAGGGGATCGGGTCAAAAACATTCAGTACTTC.

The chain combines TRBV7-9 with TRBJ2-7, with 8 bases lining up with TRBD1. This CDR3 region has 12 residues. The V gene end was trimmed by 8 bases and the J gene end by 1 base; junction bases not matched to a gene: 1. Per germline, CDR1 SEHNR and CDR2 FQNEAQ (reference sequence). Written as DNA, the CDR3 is TGTGCCAGCGGGACAGGTTCCTACGAGCAGTACTTC. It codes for CASGTGSYEQYF.

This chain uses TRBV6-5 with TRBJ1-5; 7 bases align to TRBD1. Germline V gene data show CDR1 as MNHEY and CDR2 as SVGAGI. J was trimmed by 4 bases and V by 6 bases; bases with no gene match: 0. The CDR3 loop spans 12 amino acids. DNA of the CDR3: TGTGCCAGCAGACAGGGGAATCAGCCCCAGCATTTT. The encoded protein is CASRQGNQPQHF.